A selection of T cell receptor beta chains follows, all from one sample in a study of regulatory T cells in long-lasting Graves disease. MiXCR was run by TCRdb on the multiplex PCR reads, yielding one entry per CDR3 protein. The sample lists 600,000 to 850,000 distinct CDR3 sequences; about 32% were seen once. Sequenced material: peripheral blood mononuclear cells (PBMCs), taken when the disease was refractory, from a patient treated with antithyroid drugs. The receptors shown here come from a female donor with Graves disease. The CDR3 runs from the conserved cysteine through the conserved F or W. The D gene is left open where the match is weak. Clone size is given for some rows only: seen once, a few or many times, or a class if the clone is expanded.

clone_size: few; v_call: TRBV7-9; d_call: .; j_call: TRBJ1-1; cdr3_nt: TGTGCCAGCAGCCTAGCTAAGGGGCCGAACACTGAAGCTTTCTTT; cdr3_aa: CASSLAKGPNTEAFF
clone_size: .; v_call: TRBV7-6; d_call: TRBD1; j_call: TRBJ2-5; cdr3_nt: TGTGCCAGCAGCTGGCCCCAGGGGGCAGGGATGGAGACCCGGTACTTC; cdr3_aa: CASSWPQGAGMETRYF
clone_size: .; v_call: TRBV3-1; d_call: .; j_call: TRBJ1-4; cdr3_nt: TGTGCCAGCAGTCCTCTACGGGTGGAGAAACTGTTTTTT; cdr3_aa: CASSPLRVEKLFF
clone_size: .; v_call: TRBV10-3; d_call: .; j_call: TRBJ1-2; cdr3_nt: TGTGCCATCACCCAGCTCAGGCCCGGAGATGGCTACACCTTC; cdr3_aa: CAITQLRPGDGYTF
clone_size: .; v_call: TRBV2; d_call: TRBD2; j_call: TRBJ2-1; cdr3_nt: TGTGCCAGCAGTGTAGGACTAGTTCCTGAGCAGTTCTTC; cdr3_aa: CASSVGLVPEQFF
clone_size: .; v_call: TRBV10-2; d_call: TRBD2; j_call: TRBJ2-1; cdr3_nt: TGCGCCAGCGGGACTAGCGCCCAGTTGAGCTACAATGAGCAGTTCTTC; cdr3_aa: CASGTSAQLSYNEQFF
clone_size: many; v_call: TRBV2; d_call: TRBD2; j_call: TRBJ2-5; cdr3_nt: TGTGCCAGCAAGGAGGGGCTAGCGGGAGCGGAGACCCAGTACTTC; cdr3_aa: CASKEGLAGAETQYF
clone_size: .; v_call: TRBV9; d_call: TRBD1; j_call: TRBJ2-2; cdr3_nt: TGTGCCAGCAGCGGGTACCGGACAGGCAACACCGGGGAGCTGTTTTTT; cdr3_aa: CASSGYRTGNTGELFF
clone_size: many; v_call: TRBV6-1; d_call: .; j_call: TRBJ1-5; cdr3_nt: TGTGCCAGCACTTGGCGCAGTAGCAATCAGCCCCAGCATTTT; cdr3_aa: CASTWRSSNQPQHF
clone_size: many; v_call: TRBV12-3/TRBV12-4; d_call: .; j_call: TRBJ1-1; cdr3_nt: TGTGCCAGCAGTCTGCGACTCTTGAACACTGAAGCTTTCTTT; cdr3_aa: CASSLRLLNTEAFF
clone_size: .; v_call: TRBV7-9; d_call: .; j_call: TRBJ1-2; cdr3_nt: TGTGCCAGCAGCATTTCACAGGGTTACTATGGCTACACCTTC; cdr3_aa: CASSISQGYYGYTF
clone_size: many; v_call: TRBV7-9; d_call: .; j_call: TRBJ2-5; cdr3_nt: TGTGCCAGCAGAGGACAGCAAGAGACCCAGTACTTC; cdr3_aa: CASRGQQETQYF
clone_size: once; v_call: TRBV14; d_call: TRBD1; j_call: TRBJ1-4; cdr3_nt: TGTGCCAGCAGCCGACAGGGGGTTAATGAAAAACTGTTTTTT; cdr3_aa: CASSRQGVNEKLFF
clone_size: few; v_call: TRBV25-1; d_call: .; j_call: TRBJ1-4; cdr3_nt: TGTGCCAGCAGCCGCCCAGACAGGTATAATGAAAAACTGTTTTTT; cdr3_aa: CASSRPDRYNEKLFF
clone_size: .; v_call: TRBV10-3; d_call: .; j_call: TRBJ1-3; cdr3_nt: TGTGCCATCAGTGTCCCCAGACTCTCTGGAAACACCATATATTTT; cdr3_aa: CAISVPRLSGNTIYF
clone_size: .; v_call: TRBV4-1; d_call: TRBD1; j_call: TRBJ1-4; cdr3_nt: TGCGCCAGCAGCCCCGGACAGGGGGCTTCTAAAAAACTGTTTTTT; cdr3_aa: CASSPGQGASKKLFF